The 9 T cell receptor beta chains listed next were all sequenced from one sample in a study of cytomegalovirus exposure and HLA in healthy donors. It was with 60 Vbeta and 13 Jbeta primers that the PCR ran. Clones were read by immunoSEQ multiplex PCR, and TCRdb kept only the in-frame ones, dropping some. The table lists some 150,000 clones, 72% of them singletons, with around 4.2% in the top ten. What was sequenced was PBMCs. The origin of the receptors is a man in his fifties in good health and CMV-seropositive.

This clone was seen a few times. The chain joins TRBV19 to TRBJ1-1; the D gene is possibly TRBD1 (5 bases). The V end was cut by 7 bases, the J end by 0 bases, with 15 bases between. CDR1 is LNHDA, CDR2 SQIVND, per germline (reference sequence). This CDR3 has 15 amino acids. The CDR3 spells CASTKGTGLNTEAFF. CDR3 nucleotide sequence: TGTGCCAGTACGAAGGGAACAGGATTGAACACTGAAGCTTTCTTT.

The chain couples TRBV7-9 to TRBJ1-3; 7 bases align to TRBD1. The length of the CDR3 is 17 residues. CDR1 and CDR2 from the germline V gene are SEHNR and FQNEAQ (reference sequence). Unmatched junction bases numbered 13, after V lost 4 bases and J lost 4 bases. The CDR3 DNA sequence: TGTGCCAGCAGCTCCCAATCCACGGGACAGCTAGGAAACACCATATATTTT. As protein: CASSSQSTGQLGNTIYF.

The CDR3: CASSSGGPRDTQYF. CDR3 bases: TGTGCCAGCAGTTCAGGGGGCCCCCGGGATACGCAGTATTTT. The rearrangement joins TRBV7-3 to TRBJ2-3; TRBD1 matches at 8 bases. Germline V gene data show CDR1 as SGHTA and CDR2 as FQGTGA. The CDR3 totals 14 residues. V was pared by 6 bases and J by 6 bases, with 8 bases of the junction left unmatched.

The J gene is TRBJ1-3, the V gene TRBV18; D unclear. Trimming took 2 bases from V and 0 from J, leaving 11 bases between them. There are 16 residues in the CDR3. CDR1 is KGHSH and CDR2 is LQKENI in the germline V gene. In nucleotides, the CDR3 is TGTGCCAGCTCACCAAACCAACCGAGCTCTGGAAACACCATATATTTT. Translated, it gives CASSPNQPSSGNTIYF.

The chain joins TRBV11-2 to TRBJ2-1; possibly TRBD2 for D (5 bases). The CDR3 runs to 15 residues. CDR1 and CDR2 from the germline V gene are SGHAT and FQNNGV. The ends were cut back, 3 bases at V and 4 bases at J, with 13 bases in the middle. The CDR3 region is CASSFTSSPYNEQFF. CDR3 nucleotide sequence: TGTGCCAGCAGCTTTACTAGTTCCCCGTACAATGAGCAGTTCTTC.

V usage is TRBV5-1 and J usage is TRBJ2-3; 7 bases line up with TRBD1. Germline values: CDR1 SGHRS, CDR2 YFSETQ. Trimming removed 3 bases from V and 2 bases from J; junction bases left unmatched: 3. This CDR3 has 14 residues. The CDR3 region has the DNA TGCGCCAGCAGCTGGGGACAGACCACAGATACGCAGTATTTT. Translated: CASSWGQTTDTQYF. The variable domain in full, with the rest retrieved from reference TRBV5-1 and TRBJ2-3, is KAGVTQTPRYLIKTRGQQVTLSCSPISGHRSVSWYQQTPGQGLQFLFEYFSETQRNKGNFPGRFSGRQFSNSRSEMNVSTLELGDSALYLCASSWGQTTDTQYFGPGTRLTVL.

The rearrangement links TRBV4-3 to TRBJ2-1; D possibly corresponds to TRBD2 (6 bases). V lost 0 bases to trimming and J lost 10 bases, with 22 bases between them. The CDR3 extends over 17 amino acids. Per the germline V gene, CDR1 is LGHNA and CDR2 is YSLEER. This CDR3 is CASSQERTGVVLEEQFF. CDR3 bases: TGCGCCAGCAGCCAAGAGAGGACGGGAGTAGTTTTGGAGGAGCAGTTCTTC.

This clone appeared once. For the CDR3, the DNA is TGTGCCAGCAGCTTGAGTGCAGGGGCTAACTATGGCTACACCTTC. Protein product: CASSLSAGANYGYTF. This chain connects TRBV5-4 to TRBJ1-2; weak D call: TRBD1 (6 bases). The V and J ends lost 1 base and 0 bases respectively, with 10 bases between them. The CDR3 has 15 residues. Germline assignment: CDR1 SGHNT and CDR2 YYREEE (reference sequence).

Notes on this clone: A read error may produce the germline difference seen at one junction end. The chain couples TRBV7-9 to TRBJ2-1, with D maybe TRBD2 (5 bases). The length of the CDR3 is 12 residues. Germline V gene lookup returns CDR1 SEHNR and CDR2 FQNEAQ (reference sequence). CDR3 in amino acids: CSSSLLGGEQFF. The CDR3, as DNA: TGTTCCAGCAGCTTACTAGGAGGTGAGCAGTTCTTC.